One and the same sample provided the 3 T cell receptor beta chains below, sequenced in a study of blood T cell repertoires in COVID-19. Sequencing used immunoSEQ multiplex PCR; TCRdb keeps in-frame clones, though not all of them. Among about 57,000 clones listed, 75% to 90% were seen once. Sequencing was done on a sample of peripheral blood. The receptors stem from a woman aged 80 or over with COVID-19, enrolled during active disease.

V is TRBV5-1 and J is TRBJ1-6; TRBD1 matches at 10 bases. V gave up 8 bases and J gave up 7 bases; unmatched junction bases: 6. The length of the CDR3 is 14 residues. Germline loops: CDR1 SGHRS, CDR2 YFSETQ. The CDR3 bases are TGCGCCAGTCAGTCGGGACAGGGGAATTCACCCCTCCACTTT. Its translation: CASQSGQGNSPLHF.

The gene calls are TRBV11-3 and TRBJ2-3; 7 bases line up with TRBD2. The CDR3 runs to 17 residues. Germline trimming cut 0 bases from V and 5 bases from J; bases unmatched to any gene: 11. The germline V gene has CDR1 SGHNT and CDR2 YENEEA. The CDR3 reads CASSLEPPQRGIDTQYF. CDR3 DNA sequence: TGTGCCAGCAGCTTAGAACCCCCTCAGCGGGGTATAGATACGCAGTATTTT.

The chain has TRBV29-1 and TRBJ2-2; 13 bases fit TRBD2. The CDR3 sequence is 15 residues long. Germline loops: CDR1 SQVTM, CDR2 ANQGSEA. V gave up 6 bases and J gave up 7 bases; unmatched junction bases: 8. The CDR3 here is CSVHTSGGAGGELFF. CDR3 coding DNA: TGCAGCGTCCACACTAGCGGGGGGGCAGGCGGGGAGCTGTTTTTT.